The 5 T cell receptor beta chains in this list originate from one sample, sequenced in a study of memory CD4+ T cells and cytomegalovirus serostatus. Single viable CD3+CD4+CD8-CD45RO+ cells were sorted as the memory CD4+ T cells. This table comes from immunoSEQ multiplex PCR, and its TCRdb copy is limited to in-frame clones, with some not included. The profile shows just under 95,000 clones, about four fifths of them singletons. The specimen was memory CD4+ T cells from blood. Every receptor here comes from an adult in good health and CMV-seropositive.

This chain joins TRBV29-1 and TRBJ2-1, with 7 bases identical to TRBD2. CDR3 size: 15 residues. Trimming cost V 5 bases and J 5 bases; bases outside gene matches: 12. The germline gives CDR1 SQVTM, CDR2 ANQGSEA. In DNA form, the CDR3 reads TGCAGCGTTTCCCCGGCAAAGCGGGGTGACAATGAGCAGTTCTTC. This encodes CSVSPAKRGDNEQFF.

This clone has more than one count but fewer than ten. In nucleotides, the CDR3 is TGTGCCACCAGCAGGCCGACAGGGATCACCGGGGAGCTGTTTTTT. As protein: CATSRPTGITGELFF. J is TRBJ2-2 and V is TRBV15; TRBD1 aligns across 7 bases. V trimming: 3 bases; J trimming: 4 bases; junction bases outside the gene matches: 5. Germline V gives CDR1 LNHNV, CDR2 YYDKDF (reference sequence). The CDR3 sequence is 15 residues long.

The chain couples TRBV28 to TRBJ2-7; perhaps TRBD2 as D (5 bases). This CDR3 contains 15 residues. V was pared by 5 bases and J by 2 bases, with 16 bases between. Germline-derived CDR1 and CDR2 are MDHEN and SYDVKM. The CDR3 sequence is CASSPPGSMAYEQYF. The CDR3 nucleotides read TGTGCCAGCAGTCCCCCGGGGAGCATGGCCTACGAGCAGTACTTC.

This clone appeared once. V usage is TRBV6-1 and J usage is TRBJ2-7, with D perhaps matching TRBD1 or TRBD2 (5 bases each). The CDR3 is 15 residues long. Per the germline V gene, CDR1 is MNHNS and CDR2 is SASEGT. Trimming stripped 2 bases from V and 3 bases from J, with 14 bases between. The CDR3 region is CASSEYQGEGYEQYF. CDR3 nucleotides: TGTGCCAGCAGTGAATATCAGGGCGAGGGCTACGAGCAGTACTTC.

This chain joins TRBV28 and TRBJ2-2; 10 positions agree with TRBD1. V trimming: 7 bases; J trimming: 4 bases; junction bases outside the gene matches: 3. The CDR3 totals 14 residues. Germline assignment: CDR1 MDHEN and CDR2 SYDVKM. The CDR3: CASIDRGRTGELFF. Here the CDR3 DNA reads TGTGCCAGCATCGACAGGGGGCGCACCGGGGAGCTGTTTTTT.